The rows below give T cell receptor beta chains drawn from one sample of a study of shared clonotypes between healthy human individuals. Assay: immunoSEQ multiplex PCR; the TCRdb copy retains only in-frame clones and omits some. This table holds a few million clones, over 85% found once. Sequenced input: naive CD4+ T cells sorted from blood. The receptors were gathered from a man younger than 30 in good health. CDR3s include the opening cysteine and the closing phenylalanine or tryptophan. D genes are given only for firm matches. Where a row states a size, it is once, few, many or the class of an expanded clone; other rows omit it.

V,size,D,J,CDR3,DNA
TRBV6-6,once,TRBD2,TRBJ2-5,CASSYGPGGRETQYF,TGTGCCAGCAGTTACGGACCGGGAGGCAGGGAGACCCAGTACTTC
TRBV5-1,NA,NA,TRBJ1-1,CASSFSLRNTEAFF,TGCGCCAGCAGCTTCAGCCTGAGGAACACTGAAGCTTTCTTT
TRBV5-1,NA,TRBD2,TRBJ2-1,CASSLEPRAGGFNEQFF,TGCGCCAGCAGCTTGGAACCTAGAGCGGGAGGGTTCAATGAGCAGTTCTTC
TRBV6-6,NA,TRBD1,TRBJ1-5,CASSYSEQGQPQHF,TGTGCCAGCAGCTACTCCGAACAGGGGCAGCCCCAGCATTTT
TRBV19,few,NA,TRBJ1-1,CASSKDTWNTEAFF,TGTGCCAGTAGTAAAGACACCTGGAACACTGAAGCTTTCTTT
TRBV27,few,TRBD1,TRBJ1-6,CASSLTHAGGNSPLHF,TGTGCCAGCAGTTTAACGCATGCAGGGGGCAATTCACCCCTCCACTTT
TRBV5-6,NA,TRBD2,TRBJ2-1,CASSTGLAGAYNEQFF,TGTGCCAGCAGCACCGGACTAGCGGGAGCATACAATGAGCAGTTCTTC
TRBV7-9,NA,TRBD1,TRBJ2-3,CASSLGQGTSTQYF,TGTGCCAGCAGCTTAGGACAGGGGACGTCGACGCAGTATTTT
TRBV9,NA,TRBD2,TRBJ2-5,CASSVARGGQETQYF,TGTGCCAGCAGCGTTGCGCGGGGGGGACAAGAGACCCAGTACTTC
TRBV12-5,NA,NA,TRBJ1-6,CASTSLWGVSSYNSPLHF,TGTGCTAGTACCTCTCTGTGGGGGGTTAGCTCCTATAATTCACCCCTCCACTTT
TRBV29-1,few,NA,TRBJ1-1,CSVATGTEAFF,TGCAGCGTTGCGACAGGTACCGAAGCTTTCTTT
TRBV5-1,NA,TRBD1,TRBJ2-2,CASSVSGGNTGELFF,TGCGCCAGCAGCGTGTCAGGGGGCAACACCGGGGAGCTGTTTTTT
TRBV28,NA,NA,TRBJ1-1,CASNSEGTEAFF,TGTGCCAGCAACTCCGAAGGAACTGAAGCTTTCTTT
TRBV30,NA,NA,TRBJ1-1,CAWSRTAEAFF,TGTGCCTGGAGTCGAACAGCTGAAGCTTTCTTT
TRBV2,NA,NA,TRBJ2-2,CASVRGRNTGELFF,TGTGCCAGCGTGAGGGGGAGGAACACCGGGGAGCTGTTTTTT
TRBV6-5,NA,TRBD1,TRBJ1-1,CASSYSTTGMNTEAFF,TGTGCCAGCAGTTACTCTACGACAGGGATGAACACTGAAGCTTTCTTT
TRBV2,few,NA,TRBJ1-5,CASRTDGSNQPQHF,TGTGCCAGCAGAACGGACGGTAGCAATCAGCCCCAGCATTTT
TRBV5-1,NA,NA,TRBJ2-3,CASSLYPGLSTDTQYF,TGCGCCAGCAGCTTGTATCCGGGGCTGAGCACAGATACGCAGTATTTT
TRBV6-5,NA,TRBD2,TRBJ2-1,CASTAGGSSYNEQFF,TGTGCCAGCACAGCGGGAGGGAGCTCCTACAATGAGCAGTTCTTC
TRBV19,few,NA,TRBJ1-1,CASSTTTGSEAFF,TGTGCCAGTAGTACAACCACAGGGTCGGAAGCTTTCTTT